The rows below give T cell receptor beta chains drawn from one sample of a study of T cell responses to AZD1222 COVID-19 vaccine. Clones were read by immunoSEQ multiplex PCR, and TCRdb kept only the in-frame ones, dropping some. The sample records about 60,000 clones, more than 60% being singletons. Sequences were derived from peripheral blood, sampled 28 days after the second AZD1222 dose. These TCRs come from an adult who received the AZD1222 COVID-19 vaccine. Each CDR3 is given with its conserved first and last residue. Fields, in order: V gene, J gene, CDR3 protein.

v_gene: TRBV10-3
j_gene: TRBJ2-7
CDR3aa: CAISESRDALGWQYF

v_gene: TRBV7-2
j_gene: TRBJ1-6
CDR3aa: CASSQEGFNSPLHF

v_gene: TRBV11-2
j_gene: TRBJ2-3
CDR3aa: CASSPRLAGGLSPDTQYF

v_gene: TRBV7-2
j_gene: TRBJ2-3
CDR3aa: CASSSPTRTGVSTDTQYF

v_gene: TRBV7-9
j_gene: TRBJ2-3
CDR3aa: CASSHTSDLDTQYF

v_gene: TRBV6-2/TRBV6-3
j_gene: TRBJ1-6
CDR3aa: CASSYGDRGSPLHF

v_gene: TRBV6-1
j_gene: TRBJ1-6
CDR3aa: CASSEGLTGGNNSPLHF

v_gene: TRBV7-9
j_gene: TRBJ1-1
CDR3aa: CASSWIGGGEAFF

v_gene: TRBV6-5
j_gene: TRBJ2-1
CDR3aa: CASSYSESSYNEQFF

v_gene: TRBV11-2
j_gene: TRBJ2-3
CDR3aa: CASSRGTSGGRSTDTQYF

v_gene: TRBV14
j_gene: TRBJ2-3
CDR3aa: CASSQDRGTDTQYF

v_gene: TRBV7-2
j_gene: TRBJ2-7
CDR3aa: CASSPTSGGYEQYF

v_gene: TRBV3-1/TRBV3-2
j_gene: TRBJ2-3
CDR3aa: CASSQGGAITDTQYF

v_gene: TRBV2
j_gene: TRBJ2-2
CDR3aa: CASSRDEVGTGELFF

v_gene: TRBV18
j_gene: TRBJ2-1
CDR3aa: CASSPPSGGLYNEQFF

v_gene: TRBV15
j_gene: TRBJ2-3
CDR3aa: CATSRDSRSTDTQYF

v_gene: TRBV28
j_gene: TRBJ1-5
CDR3aa: CASSDTGLPQPQHF

v_gene: TRBV6-5
j_gene: TRBJ2-2
CDR3aa: CASSYSRDTGELFF

v_gene: TRBV11-2
j_gene: TRBJ1-2
CDR3aa: CASRGVWGEGYTF

v_gene: TRBV28
j_gene: TRBJ1-6
CDR3aa: CASSQWDRVSPLHF

v_gene: TRBV3-1/TRBV3-2
j_gene: TRBJ1-6
CDR3aa: CASSQVHPGTYSPLHF

v_gene: TRBV20-1
j_gene: TRBJ2-7
CDR3aa: CSSAGGREQYF

v_gene: TRBV3-1/TRBV3-2
j_gene: TRBJ2-7
CDR3aa: CASSHGLGETYEQYF

v_gene: TRBV3-1/TRBV3-2
j_gene: TRBJ2-2
CDR3aa: CASSPRALNTGELFF

v_gene: TRBV7-2
j_gene: TRBJ1-5
CDR3aa: CASSLVGQATNQPQHF

v_gene: TRBV5-6
j_gene: TRBJ1-1
CDR3aa: CASSLGTGARVTEAFF

v_gene: TRBV9
j_gene: TRBJ1-1
CDR3aa: CASSPQSGEAFF

v_gene: TRBV9
j_gene: TRBJ2-5
CDR3aa: CASSVDLRTQYF

v_gene: TRBV6-4
j_gene: TRBJ1-5
CDR3aa: CASTQPPGGNQPQHF

v_gene: TRBV6-5
j_gene: TRBJ1-2
CDR3aa: CASRSPGRNYGYTF

v_gene: TRBV7-9
j_gene: TRBJ2-7
CDR3aa: CASSPGLTPYEQYF

v_gene: TRBV30
j_gene: TRBJ1-1
CDR3aa: CAWGPTGLEAFF

v_gene: TRBV7-2
j_gene: TRBJ2-5
CDR3aa: CASSPVGRGQTQYF

v_gene: TRBV6-1
j_gene: TRBJ2-5
CDR3aa: CASSEGFLAGQETQYF

v_gene: TRBV10-2
j_gene: TRBJ1-1
CDR3aa: CASRPGRRSDTEAFF

v_gene: TRBV4-3
j_gene: TRBJ2-3
CDR3aa: CASSQENRVEIDTQYF